This T cell receptor (beta chain) came from a study of early T cells in non-severe SARS-CoV-2 infection. About the research overall: Whole-blood bulk RNA, unsorted, was sequenced, and chains were unpaired.

This clonotype turned up a few times. Its antigen is not known. Molecules of cDNA were individually given unique molecular identifiers that were attached to them. TCRdb used MiXCR to reprocess the 5' RACE reads, holding one entry per CDR3 protein. The profile shows about 86,000 distinct CDR3 sequences, around 14% of them singletons. Study-level points and caveats: Matching with VDJdb favored anti-spike CD8 responses (missing private and CD4 specificities).

Sample: whole blood. The TCR comes from an adult who was a healthcare worker with PCR-confirmed SARS-CoV-2 infection or an uninfected control (not recorded which).

DNA for the CDR3: TGCGCCAGCAGCTCGTTAGCCGACCCAATTTATGAGCAGTTCTTC. It codes for CASSSLADPIYEQFF. The chain recombines TRBV5-1 with TRBJ2-1; the D is unclear. The CDR3 runs to 15 residues. CDR1 is SGHRS and CDR2 is YFSETQ in the germline V gene. Trimming left V 3 bases short and J 8 bases short, with 18 bases between. The complete variable domain, with remaining parts taken from reference TRBV5-1 and TRBJ2-1, reads KAGVTQTPRYLIKTRGQQVTLSCSPISGHRSVSWYQQTPGQGLQFLFEYFSETQRNKGNFPGRFSGRQFSNSRSEMNVSTLELGDSALYLCASSSLADPIYEQFFGPGTRLTVL.